The rows below give T cell receptor beta chains drawn from one sample of a study of lymphopenia after photon versus proton radiotherapy. The data were produced by immunoSEQ multiplex PCR, yet TCRdb's version contains in-frame clones alone and is incomplete. The sample holds 150,000 to 200,000 clones, approximately 90% seen once. The specimen comprised peripheral blood, sampled from a patient treated with photon-based radiotherapy. The receptors derive from a man aged 50 to 59 with gastric cancer. The CDR3 runs from the conserved cysteine through the conserved F or W. The D gene is left open where the match is weak. Only part of the rows carry a size: once, few, many, or a class if the clone is expanded.

j_gene	d_gene	v_gene	abundance	CDR3aa	CDR3nt
TRBJ1-3	TRBD1	TRBV7-6	-	CASSTARTGSYGTIYF	TGTGCCAGCAGCACCGCCAGGACAGGGTCTTATGGCACCATATATTTT
TRBJ2-7	-	TRBV5-1	-	CASSPSYEQYF	TGCGCCAGCAGCCCGTCCTACGAGCAGTACTTC
TRBJ2-1	-	TRBV19	-	CASSPQHSPSSYNEQFF	TGTGCCAGTAGTCCCCAGCATAGCCCGAGCTCCTACAATGAGCAGTTCTTC
TRBJ2-5	TRBD1	TRBV19	-	CASSITPDRAGAQYF	TGTGCCAGTAGTATAACTCCGGACAGGGCAGGGGCCCAGTACTTC
TRBJ1-1	-	TRBV10-1	-	CASSESRQLNTEAFF	TGCGCCAGCAGTGAGTCGAGACAGCTGAACACTGAAGCTTTCTTT
TRBJ1-1	-	TRBV5-8	few	CASSLHAEAFF	TGTGCCAGCAGCTTGCATGCTGAAGCTTTCTTT
TRBJ2-5	-	TRBV19	-	CASSISPSGETQYF	TGTGCCAGTAGTATATCTCCTAGTGGTGAGACCCAGTACTTC
TRBJ2-7	TRBD1	TRBV5-1	-	CASSLDGQGSREQYF	TGCGCCAGCAGCTTGGACGGACAGGGTAGTAGGGAGCAGTACTTC
TRBJ2-5	-	TRBV7-7	-	CASSLNGGGRETQYF	TGTGCCAGCAGTCTTAACGGGGGAGGAAGAGAGACCCAGTACTTC
TRBJ2-2	-	TRBV29-1	-	CSVEVRMGTGELFF	TGCAGCGTTGAAGTCAGGATGGGCACCGGGGAGCTGTTTTTT
TRBJ2-3	-	TRBV5-1	-	CASSFLPSQDTQYF	TGCGCCAGCAGCTTTCTCCCCTCACAAGATACGCAGTATTTT
TRBJ2-2	TRBD1	TRBV30	once	CAWSWQGALNRELFF	TGTGCCTGGAGTTGGCAGGGGGCCCTAAACCGGGAGCTGTTTTTT
TRBJ2-7	TRBD2	TRBV4-2	-	CASSPLGAGGPNEQYF	TGTGCCAGCAGCCCCCTAGGAGCGGGAGGGCCCAACGAGCAGTACTTC
TRBJ1-4	TRBD1	TRBV6-1	-	CASRGGGATNEKLFF	TGTGCAAGCAGAGGGGGCGGGGCAACTAATGAAAAACTGTTTTTT
TRBJ1-1	-	TRBV19	-	CASSPGRYNGNTEAFF	TGTGCCAGTAGTCCGGGACGCTACAACGGGAACACTGAAGCTTTCTTT
TRBJ1-1	-	TRBV5-6	-	CASSLGLFDSEAFF	TGTGCCAGCAGCTTGGGGCTATTCGACAGTGAAGCTTTCTTT
TRBJ2-7	TRBD2	TRBV5-1	once	CASSLGSGGEQYF	TGCGCCAGCAGCTTGGGTTCGGGGGGCGAGCAGTACTTC
TRBJ1-1	-	TRBV2	-	CASSWYTEAFF	TGTGCCAGCAGTTGGTACACTGAAGCTTTCTTT
TRBJ2-1	TRBD2	TRBV5-1	-	CASRLASGSSPSSEQFF	TGCGCCAGCAGACTGGCAAGCGGGAGTTCCCCCAGCAGTGAGCAGTTCTTC
TRBJ2-5	-	TRBV2	-	CASASSGLGTGETQYF	TGTGCCAGCGCAAGTTCGGGTTTGGGGACGGGGGAGACCCAGTACTTC
TRBJ1-1	TRBD1	TRBV6-5	once	CASSYTSRGLRPAFF	TGTGCCAGCAGTTATACTTCCAGGGGGCTCCGTCCAGCTTTCTTT
TRBJ2-2	TRBD2	TRBV6-6	-	CASGRGNTGELFF	TGTGCCAGCGGGAGGGGAAACACCGGGGAGCTGTTTTTT
TRBJ2-7	-	TRBV5-5	once	CASSHELAYEQYF	TGTGCCAGCAGCCACGAACTAGCCTACGAGCAGTACTTC
TRBJ2-5	TRBD2	TRBV9	-	CASSEGLLAGDGGETQYF	TGTGCCAGCAGCGAGGGCCTACTAGCGGGAGACGGCGGAGAGACCCAGTACTTC
TRBJ2-2	TRBD2	TRBV9	-	CASSAPKGLASGELFF	TGTGCCAGCAGCGCCCCCAAGGGACTAGCTTCAGGGGAGCTGTTTTTT
TRBJ2-7	-	TRBV19	-	CASSDRAGAPYEQYF	TGTGCCAGTAGTGACAGGGCGGGAGCCCCCTACGAGCAGTACTTC
TRBJ2-1	-	TRBV7-6	-	CASSLDAEGSWYNEQFF	TGTGCCAGCAGCTTAGATGCGGAGGGGTCGTGGTACAATGAGCAGTTCTTC
TRBJ2-5	TRBD2	TRBV5-1	-	CASSNSGRRETQYF	TGCGCCAGCAGCAATAGCGGGCGACGGGAGACCCAGTACTTC
TRBJ1-1	-	TRBV7-3	once	CASSLTPSPNTEAFF	TGTGCCAGCAGCTTAACGCCGAGTCCGAACACTGAAGCTTTCTTT
TRBJ2-1	TRBD2	TRBV25-1	-	CASSESRLAGGPREQFF	TGTGCCAGCAGTGAATCCAGACTAGCGGGAGGGCCGAGGGAGCAGTTCTTC
TRBJ2-6	TRBD1	TRBV18	-	CASSAGQGLMLSGANVLTF	TGTGCCAGCTCAGCGGGACAGGGGCTTATGCTCTCTGGGGCCAACGTCCTGACTTTC
TRBJ1-2	-	TRBV5-6	few	CASSFLRSYGYTF	TGTGCCAGCAGCTTTCTCAGGAGTTATGGCTACACCTTC
TRBJ1-1	TRBD1	TRBV28	-	CASSQQGQGNAEAFF	TGTGCCAGCAGTCAACAGGGGCAGGGGAACGCTGAAGCTTTCTTT
TRBJ1-5	TRBD1	TRBV28	-	CASSKGTGGRQPQHF	TGTGCCAGCAGTAAAGGGACAGGGGGTCGACAGCCCCAGCATTTT
TRBJ2-6	-	TRBV6-1	-	CASRPNNSGANVLTF	TGTGCCAGCAGGCCCAACAACTCTGGGGCCAACGTCCTGACTTTC
TRBJ1-2	TRBD1	TRBV27	once	CASSSAGGGTYGYTF	TGTGCCAGCAGTTCTGCAGGGGGCGGGACCTATGGCTACACCTTC
TRBJ2-2	TRBD1	TRBV19	-	CASSIDLGTANTGELFF	TGTGCCAGTAGTATAGATCTCGGGACAGCGAACACCGGGGAGCTGTTTTTT
TRBJ1-1	-	TRBV19	-	CASFQGAEAFF	TGTGCCAGTTTTCAGGGAGCTGAAGCTTTCTTT
TRBJ2-7	-	TRBV30	once	CAWSPQNYEQYF	TGTGCCTGGAGTCCTCAGAACTACGAGCAGTACTTC
TRBJ2-1	TRBD2	TRBV29-1	-	CSVDSGLNEQFF	TGCAGCGTTGACTCGGGACTAAATGAGCAGTTCTTC
TRBJ2-3	TRBD2	TRBV11-2	-	CASSLRLAGGWTDTQYF	TGTGCCAGCAGCTTACGACTAGCGGGAGGTTGGACAGATACGCAGTATTTT